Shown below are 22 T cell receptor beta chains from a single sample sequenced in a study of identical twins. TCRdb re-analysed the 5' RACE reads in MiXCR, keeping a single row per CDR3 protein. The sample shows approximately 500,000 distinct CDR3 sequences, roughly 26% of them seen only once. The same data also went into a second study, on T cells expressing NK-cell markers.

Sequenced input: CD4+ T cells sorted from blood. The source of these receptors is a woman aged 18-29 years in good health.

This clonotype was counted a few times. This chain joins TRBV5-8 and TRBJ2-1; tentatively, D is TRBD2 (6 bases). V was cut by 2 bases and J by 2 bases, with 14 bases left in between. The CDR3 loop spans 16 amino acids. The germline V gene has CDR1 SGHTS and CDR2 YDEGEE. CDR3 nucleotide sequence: TGTGCCAGCAGCTTCTTAGCGGAGGGCCCCTACAATGAGCAGTTCTTC. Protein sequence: CASSFLAEGPYNEQFF.

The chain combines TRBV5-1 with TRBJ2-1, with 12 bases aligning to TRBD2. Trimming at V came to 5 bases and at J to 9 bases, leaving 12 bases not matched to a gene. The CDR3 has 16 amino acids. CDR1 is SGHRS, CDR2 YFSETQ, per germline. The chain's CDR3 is CASSAPGLAGQGEQFF. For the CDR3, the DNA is TGCGCCAGCAGTGCACCGGGACTAGCGGGTCAGGGTGAGCAGTTCTTC.

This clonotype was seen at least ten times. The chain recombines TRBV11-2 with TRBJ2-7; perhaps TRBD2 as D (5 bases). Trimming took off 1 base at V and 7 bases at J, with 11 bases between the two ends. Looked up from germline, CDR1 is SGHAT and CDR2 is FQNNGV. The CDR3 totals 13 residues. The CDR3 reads CASSLASSGEQYF. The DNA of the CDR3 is TGTGCCAGCAGCTTAGCCTCCTCGGGGGAGCAGTACTTC.

The CDR3 region has the DNA TGTGCCAGCAGTTACATAGGGGGCATGAAGACCCAGTACTTC. This gives the protein CASSYIGGMKTQYF. The chain combines TRBV6-2 or TRBV6-3 with TRBJ2-5, with TRBD1 identical over 7 bases. Germline V CDR1 and CDR2: MNHEY, SVGEGT. V gave up 2 bases and J gave up 6 bases; unmatched junction bases: 6. This CDR3 is built from 14 residues.

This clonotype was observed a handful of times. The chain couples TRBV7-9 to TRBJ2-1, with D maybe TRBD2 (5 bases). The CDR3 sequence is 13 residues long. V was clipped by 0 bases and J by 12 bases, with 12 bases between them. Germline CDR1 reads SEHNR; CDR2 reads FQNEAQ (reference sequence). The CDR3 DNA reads TGTGCCAGCAGCTTAGCGAGGACTCCCGGGCAGTTCTTC. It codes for CASSLARTPGQFF.

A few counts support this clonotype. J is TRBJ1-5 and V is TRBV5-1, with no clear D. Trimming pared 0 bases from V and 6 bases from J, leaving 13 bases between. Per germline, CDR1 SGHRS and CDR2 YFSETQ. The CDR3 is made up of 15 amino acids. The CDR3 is CASSLDPDARQPQHF. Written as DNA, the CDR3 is TGCGCCAGCAGCTTGGACCCAGACGCGCGTCAGCCCCAGCATTTT.

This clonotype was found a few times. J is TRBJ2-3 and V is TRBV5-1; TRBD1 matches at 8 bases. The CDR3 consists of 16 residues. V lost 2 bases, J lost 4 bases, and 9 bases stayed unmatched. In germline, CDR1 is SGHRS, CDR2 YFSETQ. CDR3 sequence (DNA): TGCGCCAGCAGCTTCCCCAGGGGGCAGGTAGCAGATACGCAGTATTTT. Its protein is CASSFPRGQVADTQYF.

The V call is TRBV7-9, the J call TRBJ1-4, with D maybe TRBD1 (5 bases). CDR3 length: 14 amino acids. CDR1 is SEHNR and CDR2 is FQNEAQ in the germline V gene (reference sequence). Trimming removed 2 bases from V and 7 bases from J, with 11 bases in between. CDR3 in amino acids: CASSLRGESEKLFF. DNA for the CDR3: TGTGCCAGCAGCTTACGGGGGGAGAGTGAAAAACTGTTTTTT.

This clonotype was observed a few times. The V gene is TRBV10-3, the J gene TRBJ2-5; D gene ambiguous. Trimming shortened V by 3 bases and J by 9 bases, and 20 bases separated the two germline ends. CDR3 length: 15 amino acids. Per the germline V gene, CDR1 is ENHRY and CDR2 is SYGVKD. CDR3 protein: CAISDRSTAPHPQYF. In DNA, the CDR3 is TGTGCCATCAGTGACCGATCGACGGCACCTCATCCCCAGTACTTC.

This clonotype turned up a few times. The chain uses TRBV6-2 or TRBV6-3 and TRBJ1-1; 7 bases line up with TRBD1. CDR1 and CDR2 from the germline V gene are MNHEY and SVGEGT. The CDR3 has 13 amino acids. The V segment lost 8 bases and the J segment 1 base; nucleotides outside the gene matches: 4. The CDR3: CASPDRANTEAFF. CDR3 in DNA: TGTGCCAGCCCCGACAGGGCGAACACTGAAGCTTTCTTT.

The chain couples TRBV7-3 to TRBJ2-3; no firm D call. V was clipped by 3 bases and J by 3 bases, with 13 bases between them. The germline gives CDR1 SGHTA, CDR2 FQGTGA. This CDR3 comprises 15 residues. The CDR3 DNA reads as TGTGCCAGCAGCTTGGCAGGCGAAGGGACAGATACGCAGTATTTT. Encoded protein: CASSLAGEGTDTQYF.

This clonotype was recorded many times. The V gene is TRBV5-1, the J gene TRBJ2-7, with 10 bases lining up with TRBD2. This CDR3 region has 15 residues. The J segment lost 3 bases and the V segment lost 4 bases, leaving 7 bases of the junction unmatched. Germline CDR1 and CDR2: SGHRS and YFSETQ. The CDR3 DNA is TGCGCCAGCAGCGCACCGGGACTAGCGAACTACGAGCAGTACTTC. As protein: CASSAPGLANYEQYF.

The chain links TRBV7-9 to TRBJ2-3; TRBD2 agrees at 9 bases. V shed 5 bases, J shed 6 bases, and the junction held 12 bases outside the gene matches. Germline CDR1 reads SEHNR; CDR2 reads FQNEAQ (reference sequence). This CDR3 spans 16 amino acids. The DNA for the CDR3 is TGTGCCAGCAGCCAAAGGCTAGCGGGGCCTGGGGATACGCAGTATTTT. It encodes CASSQRLAGPGDTQYF. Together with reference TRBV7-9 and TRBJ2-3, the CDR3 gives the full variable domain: DTGVSQNPRHKITKRGQNVTFRCDPISEHNRLYWYRQTLGQGPEFLTYFQNEAQLEKSRLLSDRFSAERPKGSFSTLEIQRTEQGDSAMYLCASSQRLAGPGDTQYFGPGTRLTVL.

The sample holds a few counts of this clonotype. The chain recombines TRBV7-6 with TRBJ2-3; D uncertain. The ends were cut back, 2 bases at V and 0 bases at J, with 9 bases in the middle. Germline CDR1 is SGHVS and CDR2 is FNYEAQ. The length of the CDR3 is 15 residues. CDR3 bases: TGTGCCAGCAGCTTACTGCCCGTTAGCACAGATACGCAGTATTTT. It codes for CASSLLPVSTDTQYF.

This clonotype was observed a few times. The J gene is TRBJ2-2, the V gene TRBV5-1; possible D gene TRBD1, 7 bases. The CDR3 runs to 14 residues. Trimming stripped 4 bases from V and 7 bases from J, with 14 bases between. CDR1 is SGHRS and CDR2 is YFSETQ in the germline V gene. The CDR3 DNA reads TGCGCCAGCAGCCGCGGGACAGACGGCGGGGAGCTGTTTTTT. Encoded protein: CASSRGTDGGELFF.

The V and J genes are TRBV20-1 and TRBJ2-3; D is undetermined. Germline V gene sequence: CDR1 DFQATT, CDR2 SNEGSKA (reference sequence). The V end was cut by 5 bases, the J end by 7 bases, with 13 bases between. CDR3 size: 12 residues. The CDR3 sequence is CSASDMGNTQYF. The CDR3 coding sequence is TGCAGTGCTTCCGACATGGGCAATACGCAGTATTTT.

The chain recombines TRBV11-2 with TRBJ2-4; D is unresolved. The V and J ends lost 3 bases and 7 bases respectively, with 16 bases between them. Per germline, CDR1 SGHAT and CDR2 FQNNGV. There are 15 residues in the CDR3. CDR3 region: CASSFPDSIVNIQYF. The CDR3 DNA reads TGTGCCAGCAGCTTCCCGGATTCAATCGTTAACATTCAGTACTTC.

The CDR3 DNA is TGCAGTGCTACTAAGGTCGGAAGCGGGCCTCAGCAGTACTTC. Translated, it gives CSATKVGSGPQQYF. The chain links TRBV20-1 to TRBJ2-7; maybe TRBD2 (6 bases). The V end was cut by 4 bases, the J end by 8 bases, with 21 bases between. CDR1 and CDR2 (germline): DFQATT, SNEGSKA (reference sequence). CDR3 length: 14 amino acids.

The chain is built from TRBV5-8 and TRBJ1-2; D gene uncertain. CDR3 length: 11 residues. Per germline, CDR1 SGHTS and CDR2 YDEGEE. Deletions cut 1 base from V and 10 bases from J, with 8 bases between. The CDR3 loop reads CASSLRDFYTF. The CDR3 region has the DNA TGTGCCAGCAGCTTGCGGGATTTCTACACCTTC.

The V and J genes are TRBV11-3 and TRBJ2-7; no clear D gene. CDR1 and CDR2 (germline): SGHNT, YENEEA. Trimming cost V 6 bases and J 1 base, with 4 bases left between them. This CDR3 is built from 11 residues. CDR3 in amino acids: CASRLSYEQYF. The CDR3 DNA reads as TGTGCCAGCAGACTATCCTACGAGCAGTACTTC.

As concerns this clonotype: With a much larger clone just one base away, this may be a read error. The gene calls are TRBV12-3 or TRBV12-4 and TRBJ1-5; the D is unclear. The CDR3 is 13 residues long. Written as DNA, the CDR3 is TGTGCCAGCAGTCCGGGAAGCAAACAGCCCCAGCATTTT. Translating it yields CASSPGSKQPQHF.

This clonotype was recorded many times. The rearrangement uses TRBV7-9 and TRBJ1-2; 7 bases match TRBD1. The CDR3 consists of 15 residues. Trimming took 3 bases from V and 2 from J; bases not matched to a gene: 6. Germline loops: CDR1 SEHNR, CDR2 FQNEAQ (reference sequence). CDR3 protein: CASSFSDRDNYGYTF. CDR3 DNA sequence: TGTGCCAGCAGCTTCTCCGACAGGGACAACTATGGCTACACCTTC.